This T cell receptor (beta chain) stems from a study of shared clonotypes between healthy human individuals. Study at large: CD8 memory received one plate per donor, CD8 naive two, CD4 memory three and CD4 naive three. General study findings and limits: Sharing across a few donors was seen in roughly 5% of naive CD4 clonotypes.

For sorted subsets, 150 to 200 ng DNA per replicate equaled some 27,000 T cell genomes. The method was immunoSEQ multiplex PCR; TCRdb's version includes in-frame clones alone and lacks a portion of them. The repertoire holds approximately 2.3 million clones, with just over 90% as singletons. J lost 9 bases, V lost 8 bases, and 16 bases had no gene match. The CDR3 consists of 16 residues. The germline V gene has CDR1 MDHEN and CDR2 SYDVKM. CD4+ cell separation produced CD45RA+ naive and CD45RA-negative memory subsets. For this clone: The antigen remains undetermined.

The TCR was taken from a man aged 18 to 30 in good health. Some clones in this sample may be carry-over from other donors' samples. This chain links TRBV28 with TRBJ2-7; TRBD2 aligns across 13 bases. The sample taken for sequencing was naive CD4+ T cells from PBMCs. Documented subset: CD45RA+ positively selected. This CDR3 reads CASSSSGLAGDKGQYF. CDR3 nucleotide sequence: TGTGCCAGCTCTTCCTCTGGACTAGCGGGAGATAAAGGGCAGTACTTC.